The table lists the clone carrying this T cell receptor (beta chain) with many counts. The antigen is unknown. The CDR3 contains 12 residues. CDR1 is DFQATT, CDR2 SNEGSKA, per germline (reference sequence). V shed 4 bases and J shed 8 bases, with 12 bases lying between them. The record originates from a study of blood T cells in healthy people across ages. Overall study results and limits: In the absence of known donor CMV status, changes in expanded clonotypes were possibly confounded. TCR beta diversity, measured per million T cells, fell in a roughly linear way with age. Aged donors had fewer naive CD4+ cells and lower diversity than long-lived donors.

The authors ran a second PCR of 7 to 11 cycles using a sample-barcoded 5' primer and a J-beta primer mix. The authors tagged each cDNA molecule using a template-switch adaptor with 12 random nucleotides. TCRdb used MiXCR to reprocess the 5' RACE reads, holding one entry per CDR3 protein. The sample includes 600,000 to 800,000 distinct CDR3 sequences, over 40% of them seen just once. V and J are TRBV20-1 and TRBJ2-1; TRBD1 might be the D (6 bases). Specimen: blood. The receptor was derived from a woman older than 75 in good health. The CDR3 DNA reads as TGCAGTGCTACGGGCAGGGGCGATGAGCAGTTCTTC. Its translation is CSATGRGDEQFF.